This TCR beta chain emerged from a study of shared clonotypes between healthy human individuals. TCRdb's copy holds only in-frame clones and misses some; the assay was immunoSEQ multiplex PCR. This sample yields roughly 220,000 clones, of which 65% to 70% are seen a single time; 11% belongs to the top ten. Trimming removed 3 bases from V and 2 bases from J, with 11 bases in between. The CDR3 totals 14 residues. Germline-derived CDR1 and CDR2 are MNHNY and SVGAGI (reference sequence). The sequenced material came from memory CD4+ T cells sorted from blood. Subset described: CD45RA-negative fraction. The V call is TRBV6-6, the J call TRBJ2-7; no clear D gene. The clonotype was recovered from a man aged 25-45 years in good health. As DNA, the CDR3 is TGTGCCAGCAGTTATACTGACGGTACCTACGAGCAGTACTTC. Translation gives CASSYTDGTYEQYF.